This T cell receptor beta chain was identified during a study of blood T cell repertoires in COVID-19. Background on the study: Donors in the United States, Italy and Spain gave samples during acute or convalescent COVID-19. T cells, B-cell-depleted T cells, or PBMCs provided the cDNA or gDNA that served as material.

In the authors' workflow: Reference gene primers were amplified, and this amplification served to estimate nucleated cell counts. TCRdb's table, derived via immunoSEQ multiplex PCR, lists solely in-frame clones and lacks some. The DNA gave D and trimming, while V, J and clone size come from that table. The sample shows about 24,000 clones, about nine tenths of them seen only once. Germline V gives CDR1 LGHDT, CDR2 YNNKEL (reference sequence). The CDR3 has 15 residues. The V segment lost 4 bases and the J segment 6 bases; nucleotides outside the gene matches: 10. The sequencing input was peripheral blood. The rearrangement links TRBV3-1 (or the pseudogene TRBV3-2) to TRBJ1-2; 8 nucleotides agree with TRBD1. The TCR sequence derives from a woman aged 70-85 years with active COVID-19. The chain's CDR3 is CASSPRTGRVDGYTF. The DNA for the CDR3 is TGTGCCAGCAGCCCTCGGACAGGGCGCGTAGATGGCTACACCTTC.